This T cell receptor beta chain was sequenced during a study of a mutant IDH1 vaccine in newly diagnosed glioma. Study as a whole: Previous care, which was radiotherapy, temozolomide, or both, most often involved both.

J gave up 1 base and V 6 bases, and 3 bases lay outside the gene matches. The CDR3 contains 14 residues. Per the germline V gene, CDR1 is MNHNS and CDR2 is SASEGT. The protocol was immunoSEQ multiplex PCR, while the TCRdb copy is restricted to in-frame clones and leaves out a portion. This table holds some 64,000 clones, approximately 84% found once. As for this clone: The antigen remains unidentified.

Described time point: week 11, during vaccination. Topical imiquimod accompanied each vaccine dose, which consisted of 300 ug of mutant IDH1 20-mer peptide. This sequence originates from a woman in her 50s with glioma. The chain joins TRBV6-1 to TRBJ1-5; TRBD1 aligns across 7 bases. The starting material was PBMCs, obtained from a glioma patient whose treatment included an IDH1 peptide vaccine. This chain's CDR3 is CASSLQGSNQPQHF. The CDR3 nucleotides are TGTGCCAGCAGCCTACAGGGGAGCAATCAGCCCCAGCATTTT.